This TCR beta chain is from a study of blood T cell repertoires in COVID-19. Study background: COVID-19 samples, acute and convalescent, were from the United States, Italy and Spain. T cells, B-cell-depleted T cells, or PBMCs provided the cDNA or gDNA that served as material.

Germline CDR1 reads SGHNT; CDR2 reads YYREEE (reference sequence). This CDR3 region has 14 residues. Between the trimmed V and J ends, which lost 4 bases and 1 base, there was a span of 11 bases. The authors' processing: Estimation of nucleated cell counts relied on the amplification of reference gene primers. The repertoire was sequenced with immunoSEQ multiplex PCR; TCRdb's copy has only in-frame clones and lacks some. The V and J calls and the clone size are those of that table, but D and trimming were determined from the DNA. The sample carries fewer than 100,000 clones, roughly 80% recorded once.

This TCR came from a human donor in a cohort sampled during active COVID-19. The gene calls are TRBV5-4 and TRBJ2-5; D is possibly TRBD1 (6 bases). Input material: peripheral blood. The CDR3 reads CASSQTQGQETQYF. The CDR3 bases are TGTGCCAGCAGCCAGACACAGGGCCAAGAGACCCAGTACTTC.